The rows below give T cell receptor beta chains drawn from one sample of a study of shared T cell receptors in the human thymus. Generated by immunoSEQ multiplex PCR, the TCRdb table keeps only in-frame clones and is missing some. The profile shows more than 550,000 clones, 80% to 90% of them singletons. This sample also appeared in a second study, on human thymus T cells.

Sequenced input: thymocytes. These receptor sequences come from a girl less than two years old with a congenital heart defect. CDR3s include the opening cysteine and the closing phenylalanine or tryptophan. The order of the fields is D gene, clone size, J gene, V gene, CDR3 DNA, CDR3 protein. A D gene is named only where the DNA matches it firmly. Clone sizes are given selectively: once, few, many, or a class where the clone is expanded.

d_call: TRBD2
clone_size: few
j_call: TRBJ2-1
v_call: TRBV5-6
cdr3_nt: TGTGCCAGCAGCTTAAGACCGGGACTATACAATGAGCAGTTCTTC
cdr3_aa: CASSLRPGLYNEQFF

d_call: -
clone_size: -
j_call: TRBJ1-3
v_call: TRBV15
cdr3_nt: TGTGCCACCAGCAGAGATCGGGGGGTTGGTGGAAACACCATATATTTT
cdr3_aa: CATSRDRGVGGNTIYF

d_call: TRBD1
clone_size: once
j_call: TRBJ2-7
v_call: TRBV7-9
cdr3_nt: TGTGCCAGCAGCTCGGACAGGGCAAGCTCCTACGAGCAGTACTTC
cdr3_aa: CASSSDRASSYEQYF

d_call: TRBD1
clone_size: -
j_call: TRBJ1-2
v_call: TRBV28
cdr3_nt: TGTGCCAGCAGGAGACAGGGGAGTGATGGCCCAGTCTATGGCTACACCTTC
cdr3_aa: CASRRQGSDGPVYGYTF

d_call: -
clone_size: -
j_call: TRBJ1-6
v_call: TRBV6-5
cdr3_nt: TGTGCCAGCAGTTACGGGCAGGCGCTCACCCTCCACTTT
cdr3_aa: CASSYGQALTLHF

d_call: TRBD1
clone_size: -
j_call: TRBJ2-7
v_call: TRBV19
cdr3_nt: TGTGCCAGTAGTATCCCGGGACAGGGGATTGAAAGCTCCTACGAGCAGTACTTC
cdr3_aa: CASSIPGQGIESSYEQYF

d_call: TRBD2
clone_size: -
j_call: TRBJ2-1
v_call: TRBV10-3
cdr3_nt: TGTGCCATCAGTGAGTCGAAACTAGCGAATGAGCAGTTCTTC
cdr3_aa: CAISESKLANEQFF

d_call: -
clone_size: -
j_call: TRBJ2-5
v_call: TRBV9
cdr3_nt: TGTGCCAGCAGCGTAGACCAGTGGGAGGAGACCCAGTACTTC
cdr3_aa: CASSVDQWEETQYF

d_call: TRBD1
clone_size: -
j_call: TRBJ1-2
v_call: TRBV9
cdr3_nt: TGTGCCAGCAGCGACCGACAGGGAGCAGAAACACCCTATGGCTACACCTTC
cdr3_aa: CASSDRQGAETPYGYTF

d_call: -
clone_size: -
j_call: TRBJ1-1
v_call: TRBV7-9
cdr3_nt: TGTGCCAGCAGCTTAAAGGGGGGGACTAAAGAAGCTTTCTTT
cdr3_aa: CASSLKGGTKEAFF

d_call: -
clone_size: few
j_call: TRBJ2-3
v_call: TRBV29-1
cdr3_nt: TGCAGCGTTCAATATCCCTACACAGATACGCAGTATTTT
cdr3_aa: CSVQYPYTDTQYF

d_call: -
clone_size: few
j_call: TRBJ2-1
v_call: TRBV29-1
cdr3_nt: TGCAGCGTTGCCCATCTCGCTAGTAAGGTGAGGTATGAGCAGTTCTTC
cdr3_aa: CSVAHLASKVRYEQFF

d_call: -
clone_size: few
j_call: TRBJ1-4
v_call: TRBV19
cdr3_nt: TGTGCCAGTAGTATAATCGGCCTTAGGGGTGAAAAACTGTTTTTT
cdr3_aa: CASSIIGLRGEKLFF

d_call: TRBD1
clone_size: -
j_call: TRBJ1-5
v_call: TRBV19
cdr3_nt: TGTGCCAGTAGTAATGCGACAGGGGATAACCAGCCCCAGCATTTT
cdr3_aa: CASSNATGDNQPQHF

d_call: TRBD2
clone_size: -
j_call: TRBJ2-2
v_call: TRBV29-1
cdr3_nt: TGCAGCGTGAAGGGCCTAGCGGGGGGGCGGAGCACCGGGGAGCTGTTTTTT
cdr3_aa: CSVKGLAGGRSTGELFF

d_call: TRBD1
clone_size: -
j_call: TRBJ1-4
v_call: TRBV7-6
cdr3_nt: TGTGCCAGCAGCTTACGGACAGGGACCGAAAAACTGTTTTTT
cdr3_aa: CASSLRTGTEKLFF

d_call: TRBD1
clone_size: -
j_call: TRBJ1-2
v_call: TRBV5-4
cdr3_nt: TGTGCCAGCAGCCGGGACAGGGATCTTGGCTACACCTTC
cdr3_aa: CASSRDRDLGYTF

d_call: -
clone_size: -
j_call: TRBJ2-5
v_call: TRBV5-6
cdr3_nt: TGTGCCAGCAGCCTCTACCAGGGGCGAAAGAGGAGAGAGACCCAGTACTTC
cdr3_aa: CASSLYQGRKRRETQYF

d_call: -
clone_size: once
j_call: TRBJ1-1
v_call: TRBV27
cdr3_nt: TGTGCCAGCAGTCCCCCGGGACACCCGAACACTGAAGCTTTCTTT
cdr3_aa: CASSPPGHPNTEAFF

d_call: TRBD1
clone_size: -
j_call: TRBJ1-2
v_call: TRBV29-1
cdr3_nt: TGCAGCGTTGGGCGGCCGGGACAGGACTATGGCTACACCTTC
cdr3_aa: CSVGRPGQDYGYTF

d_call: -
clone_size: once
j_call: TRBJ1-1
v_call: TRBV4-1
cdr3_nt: TGCGCCAGCAGTCATATTACAGGGATTCTACTAAGAATGAACACTGAAGCTTTCTTT
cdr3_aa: CASSHITGILLRMNTEAFF

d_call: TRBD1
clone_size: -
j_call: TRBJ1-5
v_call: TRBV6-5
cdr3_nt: TGTGCCAGCAGTTTACCCAGGGGGGCCACCTATCAGCCCCAGCATTTT
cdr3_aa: CASSLPRGATYQPQHF

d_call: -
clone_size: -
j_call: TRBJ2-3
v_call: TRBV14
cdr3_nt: TGTGCCAGCAGCCAATCAGGGGCTAGCACAGATACGCAGTATTTT
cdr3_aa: CASSQSGASTDTQYF

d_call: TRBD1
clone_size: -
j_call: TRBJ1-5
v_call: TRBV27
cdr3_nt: TGTGCCAGCAGTTTCTCCGGGACAGGGAATCATCAGCCCCAGCATTTT
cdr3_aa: CASSFSGTGNHQPQHF

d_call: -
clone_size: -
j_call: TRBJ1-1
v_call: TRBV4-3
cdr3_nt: TGCGCCAGCAGCCAAGGGGGCAGAGAGTTGAACACTGAAGCTTTCTTT
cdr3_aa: CASSQGGRELNTEAFF

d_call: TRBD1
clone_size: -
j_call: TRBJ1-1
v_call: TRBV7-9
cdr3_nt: TGTGCCAGCAGCCAACCAGATGGGACAGCTGAAAAGAACACTGAAGCTTTCTTT
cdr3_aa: CASSQPDGTAEKNTEAFF

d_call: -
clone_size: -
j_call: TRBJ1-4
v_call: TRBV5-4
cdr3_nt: TGTGCCAGCAGCCCCTCTAGTTTGGGTAAACTGTTTTTT
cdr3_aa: CASSPSSLGKLFF

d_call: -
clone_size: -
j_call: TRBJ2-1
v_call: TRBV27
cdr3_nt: TGTGCCAGCAGTTTGCGGGGCATTGAAACTTATGAGCAGTTCTTC
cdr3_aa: CASSLRGIETYEQFF

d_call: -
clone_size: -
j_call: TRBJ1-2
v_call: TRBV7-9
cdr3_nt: TGTGCCAGCAGCTTAGAAGCAGGGATTTGGTATGGCTACACCTTC
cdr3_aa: CASSLEAGIWYGYTF

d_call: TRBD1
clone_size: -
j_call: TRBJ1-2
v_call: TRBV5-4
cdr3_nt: TGTGCCAGCAGCTTGGGGACAGGTGACTATGGCTACACCTTC
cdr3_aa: CASSLGTGDYGYTF

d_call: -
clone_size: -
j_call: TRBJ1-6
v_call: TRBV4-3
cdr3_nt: TGCGCCAGCAGCCAAGTCGGGTTCTCCTATAATTCACCCCTCCACTTT
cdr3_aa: CASSQVGFSYNSPLHF

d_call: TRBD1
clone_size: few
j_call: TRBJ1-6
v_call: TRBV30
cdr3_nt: TGTGCCTGGAGGCCCGGACAGGGGGATAATTCACCCCTCCACTTT
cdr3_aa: CAWRPGQGDNSPLHF

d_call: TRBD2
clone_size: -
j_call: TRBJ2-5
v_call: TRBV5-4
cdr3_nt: TGTGCCAGCAGCTTGGGAGGGGCCGTTAGCGGGCTGGAGACCCAGTACTTC
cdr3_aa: CASSLGGAVSGLETQYF

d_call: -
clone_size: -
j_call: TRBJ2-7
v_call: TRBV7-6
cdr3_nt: TGTGCCAGCAGCTTAGAGGGGTACCCTAGGGAGCAGTACTTC
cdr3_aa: CASSLEGYPREQYF

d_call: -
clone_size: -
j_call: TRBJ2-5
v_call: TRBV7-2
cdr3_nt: TGTGCCAGCAGCTTAGCGCCGGCAGGGGCTAACCAAGAGACCCAGTACTTC
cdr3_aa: CASSLAPAGANQETQYF

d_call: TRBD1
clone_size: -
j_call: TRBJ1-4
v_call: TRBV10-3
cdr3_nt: TGTGCCATCAGTGAGTCGGGGGAGGACAGGGGTGAAAAACTGTTTTTT
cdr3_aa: CAISESGEDRGEKLFF

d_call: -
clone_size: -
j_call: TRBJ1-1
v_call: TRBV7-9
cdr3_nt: TGTGCCAGCAGCTTATCCAGGACAAGGGGTTCTGGGACTGAAGCTTTCTTT
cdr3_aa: CASSLSRTRGSGTEAFF

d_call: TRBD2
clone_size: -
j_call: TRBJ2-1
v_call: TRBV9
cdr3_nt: TGTGCCAGCAGCGCCCCCCCCCGTTTGGGGACTAGCGGGGGCCTCGATCACAATGAGCAGTTCTTC
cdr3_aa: CASSAPPRLGTSGGLDHNEQFF

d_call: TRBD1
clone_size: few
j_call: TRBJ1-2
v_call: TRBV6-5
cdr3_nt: TGTGCCAGCGCCCCAGCAGGGACAGGGACCGGCTACACCTTC
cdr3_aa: CASAPAGTGTGYTF

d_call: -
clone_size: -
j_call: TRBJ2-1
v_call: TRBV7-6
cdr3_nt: TGTGCCAGCAGCTTTCCGTACAATGAGCAGTTCTTC
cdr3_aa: CASSFPYNEQFF

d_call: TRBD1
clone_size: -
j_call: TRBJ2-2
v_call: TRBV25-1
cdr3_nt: TGTGCCAGCAGTGCAGACCCCGGGACAGGGATAAACACCGGGGAGCTGTTTTTT
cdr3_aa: CASSADPGTGINTGELFF

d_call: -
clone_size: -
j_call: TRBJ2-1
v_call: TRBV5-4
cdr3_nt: TGTGCCAGCAGCTTTCTGGGCAGGGACTACAATGAGCAGTTCTTC
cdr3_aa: CASSFLGRDYNEQFF

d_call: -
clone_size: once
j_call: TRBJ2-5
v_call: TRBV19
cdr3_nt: TGTGCCAGTAGCACCCCCAAAGGGGGGGGGAAAGAGACCCAGTACTTC
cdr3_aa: CASSTPKGGGKETQYF

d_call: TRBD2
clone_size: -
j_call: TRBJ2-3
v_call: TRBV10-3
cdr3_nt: TGTGCCATTGGACTAGCGGGGGGGCGTAACGCAGATACGCAGTATTTT
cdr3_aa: CAIGLAGGRNADTQYF

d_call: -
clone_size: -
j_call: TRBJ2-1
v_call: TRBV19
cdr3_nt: TGTGCCAGTAGTACCACAAGGGGGGGGTACAATGAGCAGTTCTTC
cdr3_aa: CASSTTRGGYNEQFF

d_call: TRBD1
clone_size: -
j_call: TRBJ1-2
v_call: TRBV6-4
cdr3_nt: TGTGCCAGCAGTGACTACCCCGGGACAGGGTATCTCAGCTATGGCTACACCTTC
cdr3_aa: CASSDYPGTGYLSYGYTF

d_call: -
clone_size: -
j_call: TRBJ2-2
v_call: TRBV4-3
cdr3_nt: TGCGCCAGCAGCCAAGGTCAGAACACCGGGGAGCTGTTTTTT
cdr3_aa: CASSQGQNTGELFF

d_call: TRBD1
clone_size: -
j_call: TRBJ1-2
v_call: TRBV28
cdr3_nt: TGTGCCAGCAGGGGGGCGTATACCGCGGGGGACAGGGGGCCTTTCGGAGGCTACACCTTC
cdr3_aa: CASRGAYTAGDRGPFGGYTF

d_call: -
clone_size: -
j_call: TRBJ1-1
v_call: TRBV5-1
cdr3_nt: TGCGCCAGCCGGGGGGGGGTAGTGAACACTGAAGCTTTCTTT
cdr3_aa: CASRGGVVNTEAFF

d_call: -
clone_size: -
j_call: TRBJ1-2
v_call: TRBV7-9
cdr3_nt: TGTGCCAGCAGCGTAGGGAGGGAACCGGATGGCTACACCTTC
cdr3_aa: CASSVGREPDGYTF

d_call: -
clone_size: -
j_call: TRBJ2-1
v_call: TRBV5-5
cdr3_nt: TGTGCCAGCAGCTACCAGGGGGGAACCTACAATGAGCAGTTCTTC
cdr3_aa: CASSYQGGTYNEQFF

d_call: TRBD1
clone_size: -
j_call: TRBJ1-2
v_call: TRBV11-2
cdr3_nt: TGTGCCAGCAGCTTACGGGACAGGGGGAACTATGGCTACACCTTC
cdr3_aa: CASSLRDRGNYGYTF

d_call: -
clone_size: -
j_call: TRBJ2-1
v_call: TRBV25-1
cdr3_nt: TGTGCCAGCGGCCGGGACTCGCTGCTTGGGGAGCAGTTCTTC
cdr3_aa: CASGRDSLLGEQFF

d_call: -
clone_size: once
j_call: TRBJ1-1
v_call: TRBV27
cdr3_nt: TGTGCCAGCAGTTTGGGCGGGGGCATGACTGAAGCTTTCTTT
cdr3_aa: CASSLGGGMTEAFF

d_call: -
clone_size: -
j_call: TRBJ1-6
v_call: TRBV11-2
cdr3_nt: TGTGCCAGCAGCTTACGGGCACGGGAGAGCTCCTATAATTCCCCCCTCCACTTT
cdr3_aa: CASSLRARESSYNSPLHF

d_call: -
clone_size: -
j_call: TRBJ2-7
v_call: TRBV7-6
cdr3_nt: TGTGCCAGCAGCTCCCAGGGTAGTCTCCTACATACCTACGAGCAGTACTTC
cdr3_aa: CASSSQGSLLHTYEQYF

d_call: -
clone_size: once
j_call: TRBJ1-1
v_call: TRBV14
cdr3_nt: TGTGCCAGCAGCCAAGTGGCGGGGGTGGCGAACACTGAAGCTTTCTTT
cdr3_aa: CASSQVAGVANTEAFF